The rows below give T cell receptor beta chains drawn from one sample of a study of T cells in narcolepsy. Sequencing used immunoSEQ multiplex PCR; TCRdb keeps in-frame clones, though not all of them. The table has approximately 10,000 clones, over 90% seen once. Sequencing input: CD45RA- memory CD4+ T cells from PBMCs. The receptor source for this set is a human donor with narcolepsy. Each CDR3 is given without its conserved first and last residue. Clone size is not always given. Where it is, it says once, few, many or a class for expanded clones.

J gene | V gene | clone size | CDR3 protein
TRBJ2-7 | TRBV6-1 | NA | ASSKTRTPSYEQY
TRBJ2-1 | TRBV6-6 | NA | ASRLLAGVNNEQF
TRBJ1-2 | TRBV6-5 | NA | TSSYRGVVSYGYT
TRBJ1-2 | TRBV7-6 | NA | ASSLGAGVGYT
TRBJ2-3 | TRBV19 | few | ASSLRQGDTQY
TRBJ2-7 | TRBV29-1 | NA | SVGGVWPPGEQY
TRBJ2-5 | TRBV6-5 | NA | ASGRTRWRETQY
TRBJ1-2 | TRBV28 | once | ASSPPQGVNYGYT
TRBJ2-1 | TRBV12-5 | NA | ASGLVPLYNEQF
TRBJ2-7 | TRBV13 | NA | ASSLGQVPEQY
TRBJ2-7 | TRBV2 | NA | ASSIGGVYEQY
TRBJ2-2 | TRBV19 | once | ASSVGRTNTGELF
TRBJ1-3 | TRBV5-1 | NA | ASSLALGSGNTIY
TRBJ1-2 | TRBV13 | NA | ASRSYGWGQGYGYT
TRBJ2-5 | TRBV27 | NA | ASSLSRNQETQY
TRBJ1-2 | TRBV2 | NA | ASSQDRDRGYT
TRBJ2-2 | TRBV6-5 | NA | ATSLLPGTGELF
TRBJ1-2 | TRBV6-5 | NA | ASSSALGGSYGYT
TRBJ2-4 | TRBV5-1 | few | ASSLAEPLKNIQY
TRBJ1-2 | TRBV5-4 | NA | ASSLGDGLYGYT
TRBJ2-3 | TRBV21-1 | NA | ASSIPDGRKVSSGRRRWGTQY
TRBJ2-3 | TRBV7-3 | NA | ASSAPGPESDTQY
TRBJ1-2 | TRBV7-3 | once | ASSLSGTGSNYGYT
TRBJ2-1 | TRBV2 | once | ASSDRTRGNEQF
TRBJ2-3 | TRBV15 | NA | ATSRLAGGGDTQY
TRBJ2-5 | TRBV18 | NA | ASSPPSGGYQETQY
TRBJ2-1 | TRBV6-5 | NA | ASSEVPSDGEQF
TRBJ1-4 | TRBV2 | NA | ASSDPGGEEKLF
TRBJ2-7 | TRBV2 | once | ASSDGLRDYEQY
TRBJ1-1 | TRBV2 | NA | ATLGGSNTEAF
TRBJ2-2 | TRBV7-8 | NA | ASSAALNTGELF
TRBJ2-3 | TRBV5-6 | once | ASSLRDRDPDTQY
TRBJ1-1 | TRBV4-2 | once | ASSAQGAENTEAF
TRBJ2-1 | TRBV5-6 | NA | ASSLGTVIYNEQF
TRBJ1-6 | TRBV5-1 | few | ASSPEQGSGSPLH
TRBJ1-1 | TRBV5-4 | NA | ASSLGQGKLEAF
TRBJ2-7 | TRBV6-1 | NA | ASSVSLWDRQY
TRBJ1-5 | TRBV29-1 | once | SVGVGYGQPQH
TRBJ2-5 | TRBV5-6 | few | ASSSPGGGETQY
TRBJ2-1 | TRBV18 | NA | ASSRKESYNEQF
TRBJ2-3 | TRBV14 | NA | ASSQATFDTQY
TRBJ2-1 | TRBV11-2 | NA | ASSLRPGQGNINEQF
TRBJ1-5 | TRBV30 | NA | AWGGQGRWQPQH
TRBJ1-4 | TRBV5-1 | NA | ASSLWATNEKLF
TRBJ2-3 | TRBV6-4 | NA | ASSETAFSADTQY
TRBJ2-7 | TRBV10-2 | NA | ASSDGRGLNEQY
TRBJ1-2 | TRBV7-9 | NA | ASNLEVGHGYT
TRBJ1-4 | TRBV29-1 | NA | SVEPPGQLGKLF
TRBJ1-6 | TRBV30 | NA | AWSVLGVDSPLH